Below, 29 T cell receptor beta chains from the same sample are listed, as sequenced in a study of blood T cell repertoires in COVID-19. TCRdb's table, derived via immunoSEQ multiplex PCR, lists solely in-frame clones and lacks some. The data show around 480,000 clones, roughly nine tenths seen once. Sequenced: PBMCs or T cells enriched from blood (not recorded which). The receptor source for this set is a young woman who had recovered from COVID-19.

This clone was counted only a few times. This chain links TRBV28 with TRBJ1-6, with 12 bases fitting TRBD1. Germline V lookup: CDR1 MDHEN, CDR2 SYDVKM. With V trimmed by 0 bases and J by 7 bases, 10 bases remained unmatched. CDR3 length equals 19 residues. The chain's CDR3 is CASSLWTPGQGAENSPLHF. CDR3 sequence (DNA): TGTGCCAGCAGTTTATGGACCCCGGGACAGGGGGCAGAAAATTCACCCCTCCACTTT.

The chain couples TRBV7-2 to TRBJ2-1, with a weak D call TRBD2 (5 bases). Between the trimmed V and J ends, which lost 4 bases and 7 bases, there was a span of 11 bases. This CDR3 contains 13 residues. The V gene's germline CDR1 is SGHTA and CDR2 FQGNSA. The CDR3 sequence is CASSSQWRNEQFF. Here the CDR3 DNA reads TGTGCCAGCAGCTCTCAATGGAGGAATGAGCAGTTCTTC.

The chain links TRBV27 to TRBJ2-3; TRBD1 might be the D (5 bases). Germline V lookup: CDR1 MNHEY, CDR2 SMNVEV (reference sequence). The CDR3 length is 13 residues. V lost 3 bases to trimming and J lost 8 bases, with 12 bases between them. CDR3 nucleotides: TGTGCCAGCAGTTTTCAGGGTCTGGGTACGCAGTATTTT. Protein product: CASSFQGLGTQYF.

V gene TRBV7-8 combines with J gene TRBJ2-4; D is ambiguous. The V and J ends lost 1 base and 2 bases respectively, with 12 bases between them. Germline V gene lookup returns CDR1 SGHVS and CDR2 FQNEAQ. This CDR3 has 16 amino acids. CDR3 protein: CASSLEVDTTKNIQYF. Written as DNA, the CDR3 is TGTGCCAGCAGCTTAGAGGTAGACACCACCAAAAACATTCAGTACTTC.

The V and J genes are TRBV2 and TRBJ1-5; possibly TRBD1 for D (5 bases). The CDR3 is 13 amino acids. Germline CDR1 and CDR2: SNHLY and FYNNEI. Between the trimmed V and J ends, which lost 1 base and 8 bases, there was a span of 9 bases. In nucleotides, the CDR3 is TGTGCCAGCAGTGAAGACGGGGGGAAGCCCCAGCATTTT. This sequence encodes CASSEDGGKPQHF.

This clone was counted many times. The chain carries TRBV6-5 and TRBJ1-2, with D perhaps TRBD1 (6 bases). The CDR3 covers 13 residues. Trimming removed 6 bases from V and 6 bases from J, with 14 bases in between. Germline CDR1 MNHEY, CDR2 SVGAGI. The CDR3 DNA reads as TGTGCCAGCAGCCTCGGACAGAAGGATGGCTACACCTTC. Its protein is CASSLGQKDGYTF.

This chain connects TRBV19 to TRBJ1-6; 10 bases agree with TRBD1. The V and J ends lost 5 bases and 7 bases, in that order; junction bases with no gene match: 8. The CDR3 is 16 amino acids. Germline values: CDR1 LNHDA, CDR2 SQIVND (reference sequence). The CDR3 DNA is TGTGCCAGTAGTCCAAGGGGGGACAGGGGAAATTCACCCCTCCACTTT. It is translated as CASSPRGDRGNSPLHF.

CDR3: CASSYLGDSDQPQHF. The CDR3 DNA reads TGTGCCAGCAGTTACCTCGGAGACTCGGATCAGCCCCAGCATTTT. The V and J genes are TRBV6-6 and TRBJ1-5; D is uncertain. Germline assignment: CDR1 MNHNY and CDR2 SVGAGI (reference sequence). The CDR3 consists of 15 residues. V lost 2 bases and J lost 5, with 13 bases in between.

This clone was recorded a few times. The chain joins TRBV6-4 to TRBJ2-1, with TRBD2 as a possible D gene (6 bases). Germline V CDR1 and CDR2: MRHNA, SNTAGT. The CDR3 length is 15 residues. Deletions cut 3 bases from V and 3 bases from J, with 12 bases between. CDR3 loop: CASSEKTSDYNEQFF. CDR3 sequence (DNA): TGTGCCAGCAGTGAAAAGACTAGTGACTACAATGAGCAGTTCTTC.

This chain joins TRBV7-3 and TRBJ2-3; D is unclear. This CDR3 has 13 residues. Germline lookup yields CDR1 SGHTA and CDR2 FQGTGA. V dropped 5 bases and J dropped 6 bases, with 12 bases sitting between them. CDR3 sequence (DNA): TGTGCCAGCAGCCTCTCCCGGGTGGATACGCAGTATTTT. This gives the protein CASSLSRVDTQYF.

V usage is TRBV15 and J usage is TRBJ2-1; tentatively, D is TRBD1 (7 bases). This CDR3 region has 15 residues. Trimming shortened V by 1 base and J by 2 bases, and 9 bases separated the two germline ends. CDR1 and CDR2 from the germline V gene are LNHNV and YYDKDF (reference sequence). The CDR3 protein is CATSRAGGTYNEQFF. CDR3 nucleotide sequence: TGTGCCACCAGCAGAGCAGGGGGGACCTACAATGAGCAGTTCTTC. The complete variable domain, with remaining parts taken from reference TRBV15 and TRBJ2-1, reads DAMVIQNPRYQVTQFGKPVTLSCSQTLNHNVMYWYQQKSSQAPKLLFHYYDKDFNNEADTPDNFQSRRPNTSFCFLDIRSPGLGDTAMYLCATSRAGGTYNEQFFGPGTRLTVL.

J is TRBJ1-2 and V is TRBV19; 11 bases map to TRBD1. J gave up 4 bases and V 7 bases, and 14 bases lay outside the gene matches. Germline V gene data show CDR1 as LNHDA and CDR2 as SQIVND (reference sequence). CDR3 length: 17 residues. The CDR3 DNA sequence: TGTGCCAGTACCACTGGGGACAGGGGGGGAAGACCCTATGGCTACACCTTC. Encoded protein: CASTTGDRGGRPYGYTF.

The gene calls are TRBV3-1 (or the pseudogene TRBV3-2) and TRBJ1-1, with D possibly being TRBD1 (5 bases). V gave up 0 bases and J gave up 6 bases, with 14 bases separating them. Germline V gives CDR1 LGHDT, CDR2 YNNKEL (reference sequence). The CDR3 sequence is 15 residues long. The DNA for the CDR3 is TGTGCCAGCAGCCAAGATCTGGGCAGGGTGGCTGAAGCTTTCTTT. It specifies CASSQDLGRVAEAFF.

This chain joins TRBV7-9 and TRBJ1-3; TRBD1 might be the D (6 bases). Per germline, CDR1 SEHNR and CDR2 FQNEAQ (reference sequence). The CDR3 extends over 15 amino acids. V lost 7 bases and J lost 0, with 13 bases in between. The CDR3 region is CASTPPGDSGNTIYF. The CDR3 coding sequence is TGTGCCAGCACGCCCCCAGGGGACTCTGGAAACACCATATATTTT. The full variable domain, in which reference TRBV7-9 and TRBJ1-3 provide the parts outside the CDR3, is DTGVSQNPRHKITKRGQNVTFRCDPISEHNRLYWYRQTLGQGPEFLTYFQNEAQLEKSRLLSDRFSAERPKGSFSTLEIQRTEQGDSAMYLCASTPPGDSGNTIYFGEGSWLTVV.

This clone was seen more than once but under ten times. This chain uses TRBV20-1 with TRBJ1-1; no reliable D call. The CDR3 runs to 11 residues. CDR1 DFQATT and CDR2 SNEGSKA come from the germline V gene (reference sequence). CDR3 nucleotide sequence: TGCAGCATTTACCGGTACCCTGAAGCTTTCTTT. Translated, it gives CSIYRYPEAFF.

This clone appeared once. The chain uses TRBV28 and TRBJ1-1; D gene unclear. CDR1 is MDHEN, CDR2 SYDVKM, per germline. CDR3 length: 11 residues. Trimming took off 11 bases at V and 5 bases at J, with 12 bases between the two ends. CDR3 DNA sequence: TGTGCCGCCTTAAGGAGGACTGAAGCTTTCTTT. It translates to CAALRRTEAFF.

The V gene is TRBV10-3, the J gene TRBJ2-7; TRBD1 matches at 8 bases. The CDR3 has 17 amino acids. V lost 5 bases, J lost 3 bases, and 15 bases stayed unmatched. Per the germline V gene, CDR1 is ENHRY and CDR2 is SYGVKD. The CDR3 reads CAISPSAGDRGGYEQYF. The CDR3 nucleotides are TGTGCCATCAGTCCCAGTGCAGGAGACAGGGGTGGCTACGAGCAGTACTTC.

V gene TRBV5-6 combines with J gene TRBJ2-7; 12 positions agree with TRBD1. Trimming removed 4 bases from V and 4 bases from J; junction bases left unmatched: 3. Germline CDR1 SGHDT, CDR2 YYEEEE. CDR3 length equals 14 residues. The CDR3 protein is CASSGTGGGYEQYF. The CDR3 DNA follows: TGTGCCAGCAGCGGGACAGGGGGCGGGTACGAGCAGTACTTC.

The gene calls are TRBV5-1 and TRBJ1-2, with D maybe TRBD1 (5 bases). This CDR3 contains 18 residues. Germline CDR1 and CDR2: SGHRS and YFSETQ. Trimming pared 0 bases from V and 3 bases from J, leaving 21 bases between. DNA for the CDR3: TGCGCCAGCAGCTTGGCACGCGGTTTAGGGGTCGCGGACTATGGCTACACCTTC. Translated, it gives CASSLARGLGVADYGYTF.

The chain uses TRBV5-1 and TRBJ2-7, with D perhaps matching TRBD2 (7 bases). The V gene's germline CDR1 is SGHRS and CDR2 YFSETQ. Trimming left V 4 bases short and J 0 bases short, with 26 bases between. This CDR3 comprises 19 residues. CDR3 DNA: TGCGCCAGCAGCCGCTGGGGGGGCGCCTTCGTTTCAAGCTCCTACGAGCAGTACTTC. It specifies CASSRWGGAFVSSSYEQYF.

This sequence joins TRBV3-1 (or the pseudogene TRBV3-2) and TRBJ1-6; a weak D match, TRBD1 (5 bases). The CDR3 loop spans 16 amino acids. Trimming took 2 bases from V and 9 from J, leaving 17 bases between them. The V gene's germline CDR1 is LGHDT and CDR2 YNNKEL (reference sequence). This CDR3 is CASSQTRTLTGSPLHF. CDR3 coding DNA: TGTGCCAGCAGCCAAACTCGGACACTTACCGGTTCACCCCTCCACTTT.

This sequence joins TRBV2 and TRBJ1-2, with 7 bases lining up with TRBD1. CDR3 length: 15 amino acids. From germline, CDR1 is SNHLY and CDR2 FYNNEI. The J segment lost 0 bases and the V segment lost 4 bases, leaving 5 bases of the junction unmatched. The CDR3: CASSGGTATNYGYTF. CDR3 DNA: TGTGCCAGCAGTGGGGGGACAGCTACTAACTATGGCTACACCTTC.

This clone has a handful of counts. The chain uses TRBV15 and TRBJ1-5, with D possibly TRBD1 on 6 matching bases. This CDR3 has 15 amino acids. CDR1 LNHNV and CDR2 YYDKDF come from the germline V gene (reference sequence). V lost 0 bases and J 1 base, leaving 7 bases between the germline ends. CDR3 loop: CATSRDGQSNQPQHF. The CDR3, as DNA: TGTGCCACCAGCAGAGATGGACAGAGCAATCAGCCCCAGCATTTT.

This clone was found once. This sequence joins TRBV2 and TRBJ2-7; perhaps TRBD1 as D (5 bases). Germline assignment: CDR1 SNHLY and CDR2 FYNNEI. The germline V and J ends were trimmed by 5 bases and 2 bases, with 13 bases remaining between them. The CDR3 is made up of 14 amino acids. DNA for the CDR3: TGTGCCAGCAGTCAACTACAGGAGACCTACGAGCAGTACTTC. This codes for CASSQLQETYEQYF.

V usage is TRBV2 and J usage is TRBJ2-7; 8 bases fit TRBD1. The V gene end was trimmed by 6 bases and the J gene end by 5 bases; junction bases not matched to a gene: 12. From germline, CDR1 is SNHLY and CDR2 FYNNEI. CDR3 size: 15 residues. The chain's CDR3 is CASSGLQGAINEQYF. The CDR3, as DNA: TGTGCCAGCAGCGGCCTCCAGGGGGCAATAAACGAGCAGTACTTC.

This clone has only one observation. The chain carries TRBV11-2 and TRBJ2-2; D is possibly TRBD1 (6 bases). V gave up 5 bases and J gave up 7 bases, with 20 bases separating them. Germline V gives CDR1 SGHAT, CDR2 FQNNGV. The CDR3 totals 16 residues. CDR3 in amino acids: CASSPPEGTPVGELFF. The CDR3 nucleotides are TGTGCCAGCAGCCCCCCAGAAGGGACACCCGTCGGGGAGCTGTTTTTT.

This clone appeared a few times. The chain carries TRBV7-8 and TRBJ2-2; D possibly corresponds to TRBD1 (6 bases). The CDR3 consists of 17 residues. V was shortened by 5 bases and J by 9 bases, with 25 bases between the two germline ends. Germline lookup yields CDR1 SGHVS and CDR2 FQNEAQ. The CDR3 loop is CASSPAGQYAIGWELFF. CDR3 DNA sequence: TGTGCCAGCAGCCCGGCCGGACAGTATGCTATCGGATGGGAGCTGTTTTTT.

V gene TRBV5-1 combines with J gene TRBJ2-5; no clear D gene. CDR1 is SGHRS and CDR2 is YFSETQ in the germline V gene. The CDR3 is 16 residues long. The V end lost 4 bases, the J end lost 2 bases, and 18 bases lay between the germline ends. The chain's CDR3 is CASSPERGNKQETQYF. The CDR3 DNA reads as TGCGCCAGCAGCCCTGAAAGAGGAAACAAGCAAGAGACCCAGTACTTC.

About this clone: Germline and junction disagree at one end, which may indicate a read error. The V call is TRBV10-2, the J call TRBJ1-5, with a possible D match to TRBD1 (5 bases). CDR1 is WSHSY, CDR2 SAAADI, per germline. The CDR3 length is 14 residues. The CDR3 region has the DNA TGCGCCACCAGTGGACATCCTGCTAATGAGCCCCAGCATTTT. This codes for CATSGHPANEPQHF.